Included here is one T cell receptor beta chain sequence, with context. Its cognate antigen is unknown. The source of the sample is a study of immune evolution from preneoplasia to lung adenocarcinoma. Study-wide points: Normal lung had highest clonality; later lesions appeared denser, more diverse. Normal lung had the highest top T cell clone frequencies.

Per the germline V gene, CDR1 is SEHNR and CDR2 is FQNEAQ (reference sequence). Trimming took 1 base from V and 7 from J, leaving 19 bases between them. The CDR3 has 17 amino acids. Method: immunoSEQ multiplex PCR; TCRdb's copy keeps in-frame clones and lacks some. The sample records about 1,800 clones, 70% to 85% being singletons. Each case's diagnosis was confirmed by two pathologists on H&E. Nucleic acids came from premalignant or tumor cells enriched by macro-dissection. Sequencing input: FFPE invasive lung adenocarcinoma tissue. This chain connects TRBV7-9 to TRBJ2-2; D uncertain. The sequence derives from a person aged 45-65 years with lung adenocarcinoma. In DNA form, the CDR3 reads TGTGCCAGCAGCTTAGAGAGGACGCCTTCGTTGGGCGGGGAGCTGTTTTTT. Translated: CASSLERTPSLGGELFF.